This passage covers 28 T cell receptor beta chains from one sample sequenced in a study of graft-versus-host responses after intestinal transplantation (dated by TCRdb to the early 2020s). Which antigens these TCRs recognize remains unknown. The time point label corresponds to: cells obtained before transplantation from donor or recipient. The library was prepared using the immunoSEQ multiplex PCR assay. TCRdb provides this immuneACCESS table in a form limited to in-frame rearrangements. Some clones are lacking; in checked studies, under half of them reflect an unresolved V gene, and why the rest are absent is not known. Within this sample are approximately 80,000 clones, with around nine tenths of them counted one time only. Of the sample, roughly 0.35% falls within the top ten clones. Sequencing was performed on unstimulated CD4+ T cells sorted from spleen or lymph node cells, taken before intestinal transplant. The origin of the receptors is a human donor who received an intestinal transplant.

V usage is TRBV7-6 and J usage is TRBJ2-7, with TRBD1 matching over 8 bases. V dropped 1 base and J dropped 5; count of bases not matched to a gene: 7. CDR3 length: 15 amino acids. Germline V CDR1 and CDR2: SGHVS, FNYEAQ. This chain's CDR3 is CASSLGVQGVDEQYF. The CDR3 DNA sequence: TGTGCCAGCAGCTTAGGTGTACAGGGGGTTGACGAGCAGTACTTC. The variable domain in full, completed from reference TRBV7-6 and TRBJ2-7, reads GAGVSQSPRYKVTKRGQDVALRCDPISGHVSLYWYRQALGQGPEFLTYFNYEAQQDKSGLPNDRFSAERPEGSISTLTIQRTEQRDSAMYRCASSLGVQGVDEQYFGPGTRLTVT.

The CDR3 reads CASADGGTSPSDTQYF. The CDR3 DNA reads TGTGCTAGTGCCGATGGGGGGACTAGTCCGTCGGATACGCAGTATTTT. The V gene is TRBV12-5, the J gene TRBJ2-3; 8 bases match TRBD2. Germline-derived CDR1 and CDR2 are LGHNT and FRNRAP. CDR3 length equals 16 residues. With 7 bases clipped from V and 6 bases from J, the junction kept 15 bases outside the gene matches.

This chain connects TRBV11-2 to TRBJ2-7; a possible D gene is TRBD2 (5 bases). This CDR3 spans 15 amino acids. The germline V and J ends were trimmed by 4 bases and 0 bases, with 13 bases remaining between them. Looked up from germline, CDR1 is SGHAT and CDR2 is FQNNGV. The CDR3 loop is CASSYSPGDSYEQYF. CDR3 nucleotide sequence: TGTGCCAGCAGCTACTCCCCCGGGGACTCCTACGAGCAGTACTTC.

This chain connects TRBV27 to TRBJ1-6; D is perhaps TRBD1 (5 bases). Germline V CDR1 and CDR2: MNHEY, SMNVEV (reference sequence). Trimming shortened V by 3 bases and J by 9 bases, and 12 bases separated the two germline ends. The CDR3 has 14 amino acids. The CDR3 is CASSFDGGGSPLHF. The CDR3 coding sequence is TGTGCCAGCAGTTTTGACGGGGGGGGTTCACCCCTCCACTTT.

The CDR3 here is CASSTQFPLRGREENTEAFF. The CDR3 DNA reads as TGTGCCAGCAGCACCCAATTCCCTCTTAGGGGGCGCGAAGAGAACACTGAAGCTTTCTTT. This chain uses TRBV27 with TRBJ1-1; TRBD1 matches 7 bases. The V gene's germline CDR1 is MNHEY and CDR2 SMNVEV (reference sequence). There are 20 residues in the CDR3. V trimming: 6 bases; J trimming: 1 base; junction bases outside the gene matches: 23.

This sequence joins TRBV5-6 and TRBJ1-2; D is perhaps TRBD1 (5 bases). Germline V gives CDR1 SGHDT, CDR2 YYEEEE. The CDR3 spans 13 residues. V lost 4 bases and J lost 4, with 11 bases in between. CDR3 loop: CASSRTLGYGYTF. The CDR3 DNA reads TGTGCCAGCAGCCGGACATTGGGCTATGGCTACACCTTC. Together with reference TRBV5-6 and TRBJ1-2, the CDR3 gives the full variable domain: DAGVTQSPTHLIKTRGQQVTLRCSPKSGHDTVSWYQQALGQGPQFIFQYYEEEERQRGNFPDRFSGHQFPNYSSELNVNALLLGDSALYLCASSRTLGYGYTFGSGTRLTVV.

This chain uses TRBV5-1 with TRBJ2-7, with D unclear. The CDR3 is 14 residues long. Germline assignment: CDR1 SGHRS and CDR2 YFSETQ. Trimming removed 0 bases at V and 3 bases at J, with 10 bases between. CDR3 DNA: TGCGCCAGCAGCTTGGCCCTCCAGGACTACGAGCAGTACTTC. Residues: CASSLALQDYEQYF.

The CDR3 nucleotides are TGTGCCAGCAGCAAGGGACAGGGGGCGCTCGGCTACACCTTC. Translating gives CASSKGQGALGYTF. This chain links TRBV28 with TRBJ1-2; TRBD1 matches at 12 bases. V lost 6 bases and J lost 8; bases outside the gene matches: 7. Germline CDR1 reads MDHEN; CDR2 reads SYDVKM. The CDR3 covers 14 residues.

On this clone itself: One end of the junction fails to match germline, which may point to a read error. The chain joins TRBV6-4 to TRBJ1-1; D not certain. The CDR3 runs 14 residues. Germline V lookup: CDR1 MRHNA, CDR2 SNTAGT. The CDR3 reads CASNVAALKTEAFF. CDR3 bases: TGTGCCAGCAACGTGGCGGCATTGAAGACTGAAGCTTTCTTT.

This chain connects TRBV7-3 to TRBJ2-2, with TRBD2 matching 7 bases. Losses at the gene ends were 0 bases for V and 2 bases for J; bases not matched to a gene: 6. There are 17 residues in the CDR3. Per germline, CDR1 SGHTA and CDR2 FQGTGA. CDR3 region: CASSLTSSGGNTGELFF. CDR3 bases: TGTGCCAGCAGCTTAACCTCTAGCGGAGGTAACACCGGGGAGCTGTTTTTT. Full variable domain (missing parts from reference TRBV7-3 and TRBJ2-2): GAGVSQTPSNKVTEKGKYVELRCDPISGHTALYWYRQSLGQGPEFLIYFQGTGAADDSGLPNDRFFAVRPEGSVSTLKIQRTERGDSAVYLCASSLTSSGGNTGELFFGEGSRLTVL.

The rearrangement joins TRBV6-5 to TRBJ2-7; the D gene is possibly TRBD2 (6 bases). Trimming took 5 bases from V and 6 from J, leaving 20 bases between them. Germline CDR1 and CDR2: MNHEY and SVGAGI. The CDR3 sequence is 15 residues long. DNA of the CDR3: TGTGCCAGCAGTAATACATCACCGGGACTGAGCGAGCAGTACTTC. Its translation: CASSNTSPGLSEQYF.

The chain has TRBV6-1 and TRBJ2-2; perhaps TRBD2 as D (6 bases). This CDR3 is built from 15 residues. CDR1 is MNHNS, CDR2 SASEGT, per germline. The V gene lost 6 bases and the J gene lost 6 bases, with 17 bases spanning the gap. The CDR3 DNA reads TGTGCCAGCAGGCTTGGTCCTTCGGGAGCCGGGGAGCTGTTTTTT. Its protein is CASRLGPSGAGELFF.

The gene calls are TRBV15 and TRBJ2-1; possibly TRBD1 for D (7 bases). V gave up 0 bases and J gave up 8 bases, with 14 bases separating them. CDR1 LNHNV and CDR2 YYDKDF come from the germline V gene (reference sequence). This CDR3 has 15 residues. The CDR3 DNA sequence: TGTGCCACCAGCAGAGAGGCAGGGGGGATCTATGAGCAGTTCTTC. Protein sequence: CATSREAGGIYEQFF.

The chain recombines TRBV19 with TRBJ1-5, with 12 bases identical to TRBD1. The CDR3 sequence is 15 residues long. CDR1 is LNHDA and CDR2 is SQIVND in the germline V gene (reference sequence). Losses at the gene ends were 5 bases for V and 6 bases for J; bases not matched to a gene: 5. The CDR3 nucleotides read TGTGCCAGTAGTGCGGGACAGGGGGCCGTTCAGCCCCAGCATTTT. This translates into CASSAGQGAVQPQHF.

The CDR3 DNA reads as TGTGCCAGCAGCCATACCGGGACTAGCGTAACTGGTCGACAAGGTGAGCAGTTCTTC. This codes for CASSHTGTSVTGRQGEQFF. V usage is TRBV2 and J usage is TRBJ2-1; 10 nucleotides line up with TRBD2. From germline, CDR1 is SNHLY and CDR2 FYNNEI. The CDR3 totals 19 residues. Trimming removed 6 bases from V and 9 bases from J; junction bases left unmatched: 23.

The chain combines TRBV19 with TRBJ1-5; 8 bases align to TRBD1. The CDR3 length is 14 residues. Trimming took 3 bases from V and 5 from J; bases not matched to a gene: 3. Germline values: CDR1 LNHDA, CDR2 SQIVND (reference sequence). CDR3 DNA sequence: TGTGCCAGTAGTATGCAGGGGGCGCATCAGCCCCAGCATTTT. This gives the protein CASSMQGAHQPQHF.

The DNA of the CDR3 is TGTGCCATCACCGGGATTCTCGGCGGGAGGGCCCCCTACGAGCAGTACTTC. It translates to CAITGILGGRAPYEQYF. V is TRBV5-8 and J is TRBJ2-7; TRBD2 matches 9 bases. The trim removed 9 bases at V and 2 bases at J, leaving 18 bases unmatched. CDR3 length: 17 residues. Germline V gene sequence: CDR1 SGHTS, CDR2 YDEGEE. Full variable domain (missing parts from reference TRBV5-8 and TRBJ2-7): EAGVTQSPTHLIKTRGQQATLRCSPISGHTSVYWYQQALGLGLQFLLWYDEGEERNRGNFPPRFSGRQFPNYSSELNVNALELEDSALYLCAITGILGGRAPYEQYFGPGTRLTVT.

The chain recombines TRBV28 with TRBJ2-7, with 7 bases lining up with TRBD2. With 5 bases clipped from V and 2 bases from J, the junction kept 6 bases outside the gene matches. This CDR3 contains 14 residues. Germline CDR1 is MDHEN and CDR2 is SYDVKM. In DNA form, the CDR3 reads TGTGCCAGCAGTATCTCCGGGACTACCTACGAGCAGTACTTC. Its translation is CASSISGTTYEQYF.

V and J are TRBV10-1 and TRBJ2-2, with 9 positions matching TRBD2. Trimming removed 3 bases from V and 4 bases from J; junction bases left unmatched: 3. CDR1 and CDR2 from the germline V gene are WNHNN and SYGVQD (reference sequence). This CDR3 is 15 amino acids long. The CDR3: CASSELAGSTGELFF. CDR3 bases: TGCGCCAGCAGTGAACTAGCGGGTAGCACCGGGGAGCTGTTTTTT.

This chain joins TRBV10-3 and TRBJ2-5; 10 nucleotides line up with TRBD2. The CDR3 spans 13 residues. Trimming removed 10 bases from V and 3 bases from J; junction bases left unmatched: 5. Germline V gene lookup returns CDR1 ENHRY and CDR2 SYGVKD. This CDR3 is CATLAGAKETQYF. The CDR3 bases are TGTGCCACCCTAGCGGGGGCGAAAGAGACCCAGTACTTC.

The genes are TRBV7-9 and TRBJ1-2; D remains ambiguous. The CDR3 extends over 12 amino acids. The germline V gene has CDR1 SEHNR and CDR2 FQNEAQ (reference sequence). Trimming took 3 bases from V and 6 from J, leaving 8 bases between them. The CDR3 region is CASSFAGDGYTF. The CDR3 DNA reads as TGTGCCAGCAGCTTCGCCGGGGATGGCTACACCTTC.

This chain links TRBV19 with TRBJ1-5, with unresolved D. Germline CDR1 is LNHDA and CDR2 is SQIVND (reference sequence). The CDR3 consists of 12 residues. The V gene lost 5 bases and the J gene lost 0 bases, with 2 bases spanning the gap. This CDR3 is CASSRSNQPQHF. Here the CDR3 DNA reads TGTGCCAGTAGTCGTAGCAATCAGCCCCAGCATTTT.

The CDR3, as DNA: TGTGCCAGCAGTAACGGGGACAGGCTTAATGAGCAGTTCTTC. It yields the protein CASSNGDRLNEQFF. This chain joins TRBV6-5 and TRBJ2-1, with 8 bases identical to TRBD1. Trimming cost V 5 bases and J 7 bases; bases outside gene matches: 7. This CDR3 spans 14 amino acids. The V gene's germline CDR1 is MNHEY and CDR2 SVGAGI.

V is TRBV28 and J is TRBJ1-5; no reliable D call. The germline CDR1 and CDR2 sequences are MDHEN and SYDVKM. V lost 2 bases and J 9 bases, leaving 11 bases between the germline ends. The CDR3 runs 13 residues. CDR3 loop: CASSLDRRGPQHF. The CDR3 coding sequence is TGTGCCAGCAGTTTAGACCGCCGGGGGCCCCAGCATTTT.

CDR3 sequence reads: CASSLGGQGYGYTF. The CDR3 bases are TGTGCCAGCAGTTTAGGGGGACAGGGGTATGGCTACACCTTC. This chain joins TRBV28 and TRBJ1-2; the match to TRBD1 covers 10 bases. The CDR3 is 14 residues long. CDR1 is MDHEN, CDR2 SYDVKM, per germline. V lost 2 bases to trimming and J lost 5 bases; unmatched junction nucleotides: 2.

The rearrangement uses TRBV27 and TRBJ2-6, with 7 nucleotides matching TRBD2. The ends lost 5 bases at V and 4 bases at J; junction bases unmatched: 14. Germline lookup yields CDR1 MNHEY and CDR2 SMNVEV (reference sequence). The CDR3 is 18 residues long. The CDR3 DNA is TGTGCCAGCAGTCCTATCCCGGGGAGGGTACAGGGGGCCAACGTCCTGACTTTC. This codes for CASSPIPGRVQGANVLTF. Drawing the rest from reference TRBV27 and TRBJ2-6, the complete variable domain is EAQVTQNPRYLITVTGKKLTVTCSQNMNHEYMSWYRQDPGLGLRQIYYSMNVEVTDKGDVPEGYKVSRKEKRNFPLILESPSPNQTSLYFCASSPIPGRVQGANVLTFGAGSRLTVL.

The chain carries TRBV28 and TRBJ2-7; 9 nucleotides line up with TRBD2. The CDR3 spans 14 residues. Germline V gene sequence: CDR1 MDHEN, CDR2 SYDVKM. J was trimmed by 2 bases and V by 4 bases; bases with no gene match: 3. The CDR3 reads CASSSASGTYEQYF. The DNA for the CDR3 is TGTGCCAGCAGTTCGGCTAGCGGGACCTACGAGCAGTACTTC.

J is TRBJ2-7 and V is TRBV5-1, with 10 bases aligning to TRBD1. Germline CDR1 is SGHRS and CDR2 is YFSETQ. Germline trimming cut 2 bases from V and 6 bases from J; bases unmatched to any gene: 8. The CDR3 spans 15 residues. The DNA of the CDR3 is TGCGCCAGCAGCTTACTGGACAGGGGGTTTGGCGAGCAGTACTTC. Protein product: CASSLLDRGFGEQYF.